This is a list of T cell receptor beta chains from one sample in a study of identical twins. MiXCR was run by TCRdb on the 5' RACE reads, yielding one entry per CDR3 protein. The table includes roughly 290,000 distinct CDR3 sequences, 6.5% to 9.5% detected once. This sample also appeared in a second study, on yellow fever vaccine responses in identical twins.

Input material: memory (CD45RO+) T cells sorted from blood. The receptors here all came from a young woman in good health. The CDR3 runs from the conserved cysteine through the conserved F or W. Fields, in order: V gene, clone size, J gene, D gene, CDR3 protein, CDR3 DNA. D genes are given only for firm matches. Rows give clone size only sometimes, using once, few, many, or a class for an expanded clone.

TRBV3-1	few	TRBJ2-1	.	CASSQDLGTNQFF	TGTGCCAGCAGCCAAGATCTTGGTACCAACCAGTTCTTC
TRBV5-4	few	TRBJ2-5	.	CASSLELQGETQYF	TGTGCCAGCAGCTTGGAACTACAGGGCGAGACCCAGTACTTC
TRBV12-3/TRBV12-4	many	TRBJ1-3	TRBD1	CASSSVTGVNTIYF	TGTGCCAGCAGTAGTGTAACAGGGGTAAACACCATATATTTT
TRBV29-1	.	TRBJ2-2	.	CSVELRGPGELFF	TGCAGCGTTGAGTTGAGGGGCCCCGGGGAGCTGTTTTTT
TRBV20-1	few	TRBJ2-1	TRBD2	CSARDLGREGRYEQFF	TGCAGTGCTAGAGACCTCGGGCGGGAGGGCCGTTATGAGCAGTTCTTC
TRBV20-1	few	TRBJ2-5	.	CSARDTSRDFIRETQYF	TGCAGTGCTAGAGATACTAGTAGGGATTTCATTAGGGAGACCCAGTACTTC
TRBV5-1	.	TRBJ2-1	.	CASSLTLILENNEQFF	TGCGCCAGCAGCTTGACTCTCATCCTGGAGAACAATGAGCAGTTCTTC
TRBV12-3/TRBV12-4	.	TRBJ2-7	.	CAICLNSWLAATSYEQYF	TGTGCCATCTGTCTCAACTCTTGGTTAGCGGCCACCTCCTACGAGCAGTACTTC
TRBV5-1	many	TRBJ2-7	TRBD2	CASSFTSGSYYEQYF	TGCGCCAGCAGCTTCACTAGCGGGAGTTACTACGAGCAGTACTTC
TRBV27	few	TRBJ1-1	.	CASTWGPNTEAFF	TGTGCCAGCACCTGGGGACCGAACACTGAAGCTTTCTTT
TRBV29-1	many	TRBJ2-1	.	CSAADVSYNEQFF	TGCAGCGCCGCGGACGTCTCCTACAATGAGCAGTTCTTC
TRBV5-6	.	TRBJ1-1	.	CASSYEGTEAFF	TGTGCCAGCAGCTATGAGGGGACTGAAGCTTTCTTT
TRBV9	.	TRBJ1-5	.	CASSSRDNSQPQHF	TGTGCCAGCAGCTCACGGGACAATAGTCAGCCCCAGCATTTT
TRBV7-7	many	TRBJ2-1	TRBD2	CASSLQPSGTNEQFF	TGTGCCAGCAGCTTACAACCTAGCGGGACCAATGAGCAGTTCTTC
TRBV29-1	.	TRBJ2-5	TRBD1	CSVPGQGGQETQYF	TGCAGCGTCCCCGGACAGGGCGGGCAAGAGACCCAGTACTTC
TRBV4-2	many	TRBJ2-7	.	CASSQDPTGSYEQYF	TGTGCCAGCAGCCAAGACCCAACCGGATCCTACGAGCAGTACTTC
TRBV28	.	TRBJ1-1	TRBD1	CASSSTGAMNTEAFF	TGTGCCAGCAGTTCGACAGGGGCAATGAACACTGAAGCTTTCTTT